This T cell receptor beta chain was observed in a study of T cell responses to AZD1222 COVID-19 vaccine (dated by TCRdb to the early 2020s). Context from the whole study: TCR sequencing covered some 250 trial participants: 200 to 220 given two doses of AZD1222 and approximately 26 given two doses of MenACWY control vaccine. Enrollment into the trials was organized by age into subgroups of 18-55, 56-69 and 70-plus years, and those subgroups contained roughly 160, 29 and 62 TCR-sequenced participants, respectively.

The CDR3 regions of human TCRbeta chains were analyzed by immunosequencing. Per the authors' processing: TCRs in the repertoires were compared against a reference library of SARS-CoV-2-specific TCRs that had been generated with the MIRA antigen-specificity platform. Breadth meant the fraction of unique TCRs that were SARS-CoV-2-associated, whereas depth meant the fraction of total T cells that were SARS-CoV-2-associated. Using the MIRA data, each spike-specific TCR was assigned both to the spike region to which the TCR was reactive and to a CD4 or CD8 class. Log10-transformed breadth and depth values were compared by one-way ANOVA with Sidak's multiple comparisons tests. This is the immuneACCESS table as TCRdb keeps it, with only in-frame sequences that have V and J called. A part of the clones is gone; compared with another copy, unresolved V genes explain less than half, and the rest is unexplained. Clonal size and the V and J genes are those of that table, whereas D and trimming came from the DNA. The sample data list 110,000 or so clones, and roughly 86% of these were observed just once. The ten top clones hold around 3% of the sample.

In the paper's terms, the time point label means: about 28 days (+/-7) after the second vaccine dose. Because spike-specific TCR depth and breadth did not differ between the two schedules, AZD1222 recipients who got a second dose at roughly 4 weeks were pooled with those who got a second dose at roughly 12 weeks. Vaccinee samples came from UK trials COV001 and COV002, including a single-blind randomized controlled phase 2/3 trial of AZD1222 (ChAdOx1 nCoV-19) in healthy adults. Trial participant PBMC samples were collected at day 0 and day 28 after the second dose for TCRbeta chain sequencing. Notes on this clone: Its target antigen remains unknown. Base quality data are lacking; no much larger clone is found one base away.

General findings and caveats noted by the study authors: No day 14 peak-response samples were available, so repertoires were characterized only after the peak T cell response. Epitopes outside the regions mutated in the B.1.351 and B.1.1.7 variants were reportedly recognized by nearly half of the unique spike-specific TCRs. The whole spike protein was spanned by vaccine-associated CD4 TCRs, and dominant responses were seen in regions 160-218 and 743-854. After two AZD1222 doses, both the breadth and the depth of spike-specific TCRs were significantly higher than at day 0 and than in MenACWY recipients. Only five to seven AZD1222 recipients were SARS-CoV-2 seropositive at baseline, limiting conclusions about previously exposed vaccinees. In the small 56-69-year group, the increase in depth fell short of significance, most likely because of low power. Most participants were white British and females outnumbered males, and the authors suggested that clonal diversity may have been underestimated.

The CDR3 runs 11 residues from the cysteine to the phenylalanine. The sequence is cut down to CDR3 DNA, 33 bases in frame from base 1. Relative to germline, V is 5 bases shorter and J is 8 bases shorter, with 9 bases between their ends. The germline V gene (reference sequence) sets CDR1 to LNHDA and CDR2 to SQIVND. This receptor was identified in an adult who received the AZD1222 COVID-19 vaccine. This specimen was peripheral blood, taken 28 days after the second AZD1222 dose. Recombination linked TRBV19 to TRBJ1-1; the D gene is perhaps TRBD1, from 5 matching bases. In nucleotide form, the sequence is TGTGCCAGTAGTGCCAGGGCAGAAGCTTTCTTT. Its product reads: CASSARAEAFF. The entire variable domain, with the stretches around the CDR3 drawn from the reference TRBV19 and TRBJ1-1 proteins, is DGGITQSPKYLFRKEGQNVTLSCEQNLNHDAMYWYRQDPGQGLRLIYYSQIVNDFQKGDIAEGYSVSREKKESFPLTVTSAQKNPTAFYLCASSARAEAFFGQGTRLTVV.